This TCR beta chain was obtained from a study of blood T cell repertoires in COVID-19. Study at large: T cells, B-cell-depleted T cells, or PBMCs provided the cDNA or gDNA that served as material.

CDR1 is SGHVS, CDR2 FQNEAQ, per germline. CDR3 length: 17 amino acids. Trimming at V came to 4 bases and at J to 1 base, leaving 8 bases not matched to a gene. Per the original methods: Reference gene primer amplification yielded estimated nucleated cell counts. TCRdb's copy holds only in-frame clones and misses some; the assay was immunoSEQ multiplex PCR. The V and J calls and clone size come from that table; D and trimming were worked out from the DNA. Of about 35,000 clones detected, 78% appear once; the ten largest clones hold around a third. This sequence was found in an elderly man with acute or convalescent COVID-19. Material: peripheral blood. The rearrangement links TRBV7-8 to TRBJ1-2; TRBD1 matches 11 bases. CDR3 amino acids: CASSYSGQGARNYGYTF. CDR3 nucleotides: TGTGCCAGCAGCTATAGTGGACAGGGGGCGCGTAACTATGGCTACACCTTC.